Below, 5 T cell receptor beta chains from the same sample are listed, as sequenced in a study of blood T cell repertoires in COVID-19. Only in-frame clones appear in the TCRdb table, and some are missing; sequencing was by immunoSEQ multiplex PCR. The sample carries about 210,000 clones, around 80% recorded once. The source material was peripheral blood. The receptor set was obtained from a woman over 75 with COVID-19, enrolled during active disease.

V and J are TRBV15 and TRBJ1-2; D gene uncertain. The CDR3 has 15 amino acids. In germline, CDR1 is LNHNV, CDR2 YYDKDF (reference sequence). Trimming pared 1 base from V and 0 bases from J, leaving 9 bases between. The CDR3 DNA is TGTGCCACCAGCAGAGGATCTTCTACTAACTATGGCTACACCTTC. It yields the protein CATSRGSSTNYGYTF.

The chain links TRBV7-9 to TRBJ1-1; maybe TRBD1 (6 bases). Germline lookup yields CDR1 SEHNR and CDR2 FQNEAQ (reference sequence). The V and J ends lost 5 bases and 0 bases respectively, with 13 bases between them. This CDR3 spans 15 amino acids. The chain's CDR3 is CASSPRQDLNTEAFF. DNA for the CDR3: TGTGCCAGCAGCCCCAGACAGGATCTGAACACTGAAGCTTTCTTT.

The chain employs TRBV9 and TRBJ2-1; no definite D call. CDR3 length equals 15 residues. Germline V gene lookup returns CDR1 SGDLS and CDR2 YYNGEE. Trimming took off 3 bases at V and 5 bases at J, with 15 bases between the two ends. The CDR3: CASSGANARNNEQFF. The CDR3 DNA reads as TGTGCCAGCAGCGGAGCGAACGCGAGAAACAATGAGCAGTTCTTC.

The J gene is TRBJ2-5, the V gene TRBV3-1 (or the pseudogene TRBV3-2); the match to TRBD2 covers 13 bases. V shed 2 bases, J shed 7 bases, and the junction held 4 bases outside the gene matches. This CDR3 region has 15 residues. CDR1 and CDR2 from the germline V gene are LGHDT and YNNKEL (reference sequence). The DNA of the CDR3 is TGTGCCAGCAGCCAACTAACTAGCGGGGGGGGGACCCAGTACTTC. As protein: CASSQLTSGGGTQYF.

The chain is built from TRBV5-1 and TRBJ1-2, with 8 bases fitting TRBD1. The germline gives CDR1 SGHRS, CDR2 YFSETQ. The CDR3 runs 16 residues. Trimming at V came to 3 bases and at J to 7 bases, leaving 14 bases not matched to a gene. CDR3 nucleotides: TGCGCCAGCAGCTCGTATTACTCCGGGACAGGTTTTGGCTACACCTTC. Amino acid sequence: CASSSYYSGTGFGYTF.